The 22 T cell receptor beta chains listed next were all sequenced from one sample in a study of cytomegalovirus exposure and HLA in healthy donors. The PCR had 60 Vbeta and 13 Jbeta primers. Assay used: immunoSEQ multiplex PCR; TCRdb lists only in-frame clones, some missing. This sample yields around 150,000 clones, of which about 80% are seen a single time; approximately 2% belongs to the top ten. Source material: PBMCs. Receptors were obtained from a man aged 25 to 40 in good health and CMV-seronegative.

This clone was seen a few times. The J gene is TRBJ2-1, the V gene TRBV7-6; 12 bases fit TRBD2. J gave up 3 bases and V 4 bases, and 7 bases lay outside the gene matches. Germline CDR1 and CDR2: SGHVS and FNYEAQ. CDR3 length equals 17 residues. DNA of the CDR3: TGTGCCAGCAGCTGGCCGGGACTAGCGGGTTACTACAATGAGCAGTTCTTC. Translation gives CASSWPGLAGYYNEQFF. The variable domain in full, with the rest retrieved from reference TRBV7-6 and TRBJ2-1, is GAGVSQSPRYKVTKRGQDVALRCDPISGHVSLYWYRQALGQGPEFLTYFNYEAQQDKSGLPNDRFSAERPEGSISTLTIQRTEQRDSAMYRCASSWPGLAGYYNEQFFGPGTRLTVL.

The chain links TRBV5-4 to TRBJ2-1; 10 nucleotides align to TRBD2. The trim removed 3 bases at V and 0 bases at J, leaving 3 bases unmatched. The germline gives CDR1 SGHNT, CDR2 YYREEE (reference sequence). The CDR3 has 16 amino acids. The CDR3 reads CASSYASGSSYNEQFF. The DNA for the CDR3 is TGTGCCAGCAGCTACGCTAGCGGGAGCTCCTACAATGAGCAGTTCTTC.

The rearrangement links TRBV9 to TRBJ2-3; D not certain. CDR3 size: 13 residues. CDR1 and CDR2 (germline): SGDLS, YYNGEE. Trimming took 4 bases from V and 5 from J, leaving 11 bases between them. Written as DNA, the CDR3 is TGTGCCAGCAGCACCCCACTACAAGATACGCAGTATTTT. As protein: CASSTPLQDTQYF.

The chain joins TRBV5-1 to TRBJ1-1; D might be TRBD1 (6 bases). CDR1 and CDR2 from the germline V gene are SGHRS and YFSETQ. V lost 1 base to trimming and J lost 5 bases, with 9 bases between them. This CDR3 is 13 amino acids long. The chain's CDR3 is CASSLTGPTEAFF. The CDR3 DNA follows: TGCGCCAGCAGCTTGACAGGGCCAACTGAAGCTTTCTTT.

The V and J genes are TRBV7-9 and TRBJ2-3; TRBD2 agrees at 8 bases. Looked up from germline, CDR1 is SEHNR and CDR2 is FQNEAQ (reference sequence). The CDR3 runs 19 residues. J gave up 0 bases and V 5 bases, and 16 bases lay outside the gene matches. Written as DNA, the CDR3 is TGTGCCAGCAGCCCCCTGGGTAGCGGGACGGGCTGGAGCACAGATACGCAGTATTTT. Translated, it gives CASSPLGSGTGWSTDTQYF.

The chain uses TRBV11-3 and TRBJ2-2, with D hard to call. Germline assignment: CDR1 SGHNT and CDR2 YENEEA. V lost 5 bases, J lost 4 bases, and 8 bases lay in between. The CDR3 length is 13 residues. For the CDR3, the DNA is TGTGCCAGCAGCCCCCTAAGCACCGGGGAGCTGTTTTTT. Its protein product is CASSPLSTGELFF.

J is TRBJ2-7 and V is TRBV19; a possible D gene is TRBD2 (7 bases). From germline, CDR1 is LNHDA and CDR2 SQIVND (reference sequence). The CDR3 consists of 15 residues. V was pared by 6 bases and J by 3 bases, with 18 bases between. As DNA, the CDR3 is TGTGCCAGTAGGAACTACAGGGAGGGCTACTACGAGCAGTACTTC. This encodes CASRNYREGYYEQYF.

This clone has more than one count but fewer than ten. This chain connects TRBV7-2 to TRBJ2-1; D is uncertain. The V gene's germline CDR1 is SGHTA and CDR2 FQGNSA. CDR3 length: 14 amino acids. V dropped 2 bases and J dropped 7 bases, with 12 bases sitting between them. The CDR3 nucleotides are TGTGCCAGCAGCTTAATACCGTGGGCTAATGAGCAGTTCTTC. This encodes CASSLIPWANEQFF.

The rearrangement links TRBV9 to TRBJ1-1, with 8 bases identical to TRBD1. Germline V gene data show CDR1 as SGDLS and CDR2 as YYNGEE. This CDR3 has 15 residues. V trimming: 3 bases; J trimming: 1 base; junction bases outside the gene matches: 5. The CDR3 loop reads CASSDSGQGNTEAFF. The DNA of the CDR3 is TGTGCCAGCAGCGACTCCGGACAGGGGAACACTGAAGCTTTCTTT.

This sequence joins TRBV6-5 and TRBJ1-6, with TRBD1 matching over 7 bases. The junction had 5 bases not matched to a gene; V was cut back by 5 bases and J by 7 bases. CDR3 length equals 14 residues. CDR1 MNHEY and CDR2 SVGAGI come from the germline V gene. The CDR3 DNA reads TGTGCCAGCAGTGGACAGGTGGCGAATTCACCCCTCCACTTT. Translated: CASSGQVANSPLHF.

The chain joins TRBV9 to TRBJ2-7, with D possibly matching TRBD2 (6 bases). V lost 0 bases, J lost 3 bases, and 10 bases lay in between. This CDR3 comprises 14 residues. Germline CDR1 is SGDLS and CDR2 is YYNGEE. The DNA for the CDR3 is TGTGCCAGCAGCGTAGATCCGACTAGCTACGAGCAGTACTTC. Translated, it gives CASSVDPTSYEQYF.

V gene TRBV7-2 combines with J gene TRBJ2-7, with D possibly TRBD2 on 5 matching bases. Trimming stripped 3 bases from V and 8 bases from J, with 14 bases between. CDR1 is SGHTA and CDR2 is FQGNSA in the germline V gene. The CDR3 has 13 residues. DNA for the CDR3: TGTGCCAGCAGCTTCAGTGAGGGAAAGCAGCAGTACTTC. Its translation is CASSFSEGKQQYF.

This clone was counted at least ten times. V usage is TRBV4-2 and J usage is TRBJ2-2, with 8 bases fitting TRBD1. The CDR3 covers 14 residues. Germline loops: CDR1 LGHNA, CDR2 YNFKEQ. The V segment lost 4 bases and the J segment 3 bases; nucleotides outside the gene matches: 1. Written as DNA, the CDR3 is TGTGCCAGCAGCCCGGGACAGGACACCGGGGAGCTGTTTTTT. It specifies CASSPGQDTGELFF.

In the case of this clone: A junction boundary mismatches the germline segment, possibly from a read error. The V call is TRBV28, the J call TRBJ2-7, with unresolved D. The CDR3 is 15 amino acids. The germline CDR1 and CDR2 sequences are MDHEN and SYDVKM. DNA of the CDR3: TGTGCCAGCAGTTTAATCCCACTATTCTCCTGCGAGCAGTACTTC. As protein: CASSLIPLFSCEQYF.

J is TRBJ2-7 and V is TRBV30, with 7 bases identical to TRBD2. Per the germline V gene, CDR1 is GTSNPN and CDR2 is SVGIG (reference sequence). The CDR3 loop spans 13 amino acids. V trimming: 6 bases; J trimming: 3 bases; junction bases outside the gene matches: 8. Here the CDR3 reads CACGGGAFYEQYF. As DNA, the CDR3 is TGTGCCTGCGGGGGAGGGGCTTTCTACGAGCAGTACTTC.

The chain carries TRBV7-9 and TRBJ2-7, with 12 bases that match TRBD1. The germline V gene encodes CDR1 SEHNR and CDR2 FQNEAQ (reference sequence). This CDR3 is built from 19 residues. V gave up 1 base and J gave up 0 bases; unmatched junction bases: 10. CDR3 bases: TGTGCCAGCAGCTTAGAGGGACAGGGGGCGCATTTTAACTCCTACGAGCAGTACTTC. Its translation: CASSLEGQGAHFNSYEQYF.

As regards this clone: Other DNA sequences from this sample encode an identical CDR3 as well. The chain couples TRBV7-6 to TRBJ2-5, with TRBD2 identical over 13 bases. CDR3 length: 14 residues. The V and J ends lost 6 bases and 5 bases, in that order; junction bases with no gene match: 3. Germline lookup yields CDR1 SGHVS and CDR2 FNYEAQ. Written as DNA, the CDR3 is TGTGCCAGCAGTCTACTAGCGGGAGGGGAGACCCAGTACTTC. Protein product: CASSLLAGGETQYF.

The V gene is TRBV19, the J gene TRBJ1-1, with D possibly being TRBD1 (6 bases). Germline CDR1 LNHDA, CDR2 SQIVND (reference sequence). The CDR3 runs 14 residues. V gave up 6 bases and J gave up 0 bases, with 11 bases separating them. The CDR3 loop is CASSHRALNTEAFF. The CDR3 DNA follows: TGTGCCAGTAGCCACAGGGCCTTGAACACTGAAGCTTTCTTT. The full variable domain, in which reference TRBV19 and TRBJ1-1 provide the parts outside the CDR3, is DGGITQSPKYLFRKEGQNVTLSCEQNLNHDAMYWYRQDPGQGLRLIYYSQIVNDFQKGDIAEGYSVSREKKESFPLTVTSAQKNPTAFYLCASSHRALNTEAFFGQGTRLTVV.

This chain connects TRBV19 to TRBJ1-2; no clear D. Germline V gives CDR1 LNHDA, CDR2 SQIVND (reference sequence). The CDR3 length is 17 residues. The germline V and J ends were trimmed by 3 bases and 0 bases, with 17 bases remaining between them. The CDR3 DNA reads TGTGCCAGTAGTATTCGGTATCGGGTTAATTCTAACTATGGCTACACCTTC. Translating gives CASSIRYRVNSNYGYTF.

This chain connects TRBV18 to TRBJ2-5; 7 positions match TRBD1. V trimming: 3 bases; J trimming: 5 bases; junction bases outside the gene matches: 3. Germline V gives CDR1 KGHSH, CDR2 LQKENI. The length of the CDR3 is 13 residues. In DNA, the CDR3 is TGTGCCAGCTCACCGGGACAGAGGGAGACCCAGTACTTC. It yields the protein CASSPGQRETQYF.

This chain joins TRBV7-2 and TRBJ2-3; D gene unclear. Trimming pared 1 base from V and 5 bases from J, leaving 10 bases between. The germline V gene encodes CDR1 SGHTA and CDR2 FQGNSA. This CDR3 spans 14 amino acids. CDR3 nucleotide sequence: TGTGCCAGCAGCTTAGAGCATCGCGTAGATACGCAGTATTTT. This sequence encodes CASSLEHRVDTQYF. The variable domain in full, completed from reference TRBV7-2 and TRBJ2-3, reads GAGVSQSPSNKVTEKGKDVELRCDPISGHTALYWYRQSLGQGLEFLIYFQGNSAPDKSGLPSDRFSAERTGGSVSTLTIQRTQQEDSAVYLCASSLEHRVDTQYFGPGTRLTVL.

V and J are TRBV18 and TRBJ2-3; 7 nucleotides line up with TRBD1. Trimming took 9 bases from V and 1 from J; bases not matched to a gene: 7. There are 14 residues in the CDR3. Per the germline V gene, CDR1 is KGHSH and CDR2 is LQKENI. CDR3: CASSSTGGTDTQYF. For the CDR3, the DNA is TGTGCCAGTTCCTCTACAGGGGGCACAGATACGCAGTATTTT.